A selection of T cell receptor beta chains follows, all from one sample in a study of metastatic and nonmetastatic thyroid tumors. Via MiXCR, TCRdb re-called the PCR reads. The repertoire holds roughly 5,200 clones, with roughly 30% as singletons. Material: adjacent normal tissue. The receptors here all came from a female donor with papillary thyroid cancer or a benign thyroid nodule (not recorded which). Some clones in this sample may be carry-over from other donors' samples. The CDR3 runs from the conserved cysteine through the conserved F or W. A D gene is named only where the DNA matches it firmly. Clone size is not always given. Where it is, it says once, few, many or a class for expanded clones.

abundance	len	v_gene	d_gene	j_gene	CDR3nt	CDR3aa
.	13	TRBV20-1	.	TRBJ2-7	TGCAGCGCTCATTCGGGGAAATCCTACGAGCAGTACTTC	CSAHSGKSYEQYF
many	13	TRBV2	.	TRBJ1-2	TGTGCTCTAAAGGAGGGGATAGGGTATGGCTACACCTTC	CALKEGIGYGYTF
medium-sized	14	TRBV20-1	.	TRBJ1-6	TGCAGTGCCACCCTCGGACCCGGGGATACACCCCTCCACTTT	CSATLGPGDTPLHF
.	15	TRBV24-1	TRBD1	TRBJ1-5	TGTGCCACCAGTGATTTGGACAGGGGCAATCAGCCCCAGCATTTT	CATSDLDRGNQPQHF
.	15	TRBV11-1	.	TRBJ2-7	TGTGCCAGCAGCCGCCAAGGACAGACCCCCTACGAGCAGTACTTC	CASSRQGQTPYEQYF
many	15	TRBV3-1	.	TRBJ2-7	TGTGCCAGCAGCCAAGATATTGCGGGGATGGACGAGCAGTACTTC	CASSQDIAGMDEQYF
many	14	TRBV2	.	TRBJ2-3	TGTGCCAGCAGAGGGAGAGGGGTCACAGATACGCAGTATTTT	CASRGRGVTDTQYF
few	13	TRBV28	.	TRBJ1-6	TGTGCCAGCAGTTACAAGATGAATTCACCCCTCCACTTT	CASSYKMNSPLHF
many	16	TRBV18	.	TRBJ2-5	TGTGCCAGCTCACCCCCGAGGTCTAGCGCCCAAGAGACCCAGTACTTC	CASSPPRSSAQETQYF
.	13	TRBV5-1	.	TRBJ1-2	TGCGCCAGCAGCTCCCGGGACTCCAATGGCTACACCTTC	CASSSRDSNGYTF
.	12	TRBV5-1	.	TRBJ1-2	TGCGCCAGCAGCTTGGACAGTCAGTGCTACACCTTC	CASSLDSQCYTF
few	18	TRBV6-2/TRBV6-3	TRBD2	TRBJ2-3	TGTGCCAGCAGTCGGTCAAAGGTGCCGGGAGGGAGCACAGATACGCAGTATTTT	CASSRSKVPGGSTDTQYF
few	13	TRBV3-1	.	TRBJ2-7	TGTGCCAGCAGCCAGACTAGGGACTACGAGCAGTACTTC	CASSQTRDYEQYF
few	14	TRBV13	.	TRBJ1-6	TGTGCCAGCAAACTAGACTCCTATAATTCACCCCTCCACTTT	CASKLDSYNSPLHF
.	15	TRBV11-2	TRBD2	TRBJ2-3	TGTGCCAGCAGCCCCCGGGCGGGAGTGCAGGATACGCAGTATTTT	CASSPRAGVQDTQYF
many	14	TRBV6-1	.	TRBJ1-5	TGTGCCAGCGAAACAGGGACACGAAATCAGCCCCAGCATTTT	CASETGTRNQPQHF
few	12	TRBV30	.	TRBJ1-6	TGTGCCGCCAAAAGGGGGGATTCACCCCTCCACTTT	CAAKRGDSPLHF
.	15	TRBV11-3	.	TRBJ2-3	TGTGCCAGCAGCCCCTCGGGCGCTTACACAGATACGCAGTATTTT	CASSPSGAYTDTQYF
many	15	TRBV2	TRBD1	TRBJ2-2	TGTGCCAGCAATTTTGGGGACAGGGTTAACGGGGAGCTGTTTTTT	CASNFGDRVNGELFF
many	13	TRBV24-1	.	TRBJ2-7	TGTGCCACCAGTGATGGAGGGTCCTACGAGCAGTACTTC	CATSDGGSYEQYF